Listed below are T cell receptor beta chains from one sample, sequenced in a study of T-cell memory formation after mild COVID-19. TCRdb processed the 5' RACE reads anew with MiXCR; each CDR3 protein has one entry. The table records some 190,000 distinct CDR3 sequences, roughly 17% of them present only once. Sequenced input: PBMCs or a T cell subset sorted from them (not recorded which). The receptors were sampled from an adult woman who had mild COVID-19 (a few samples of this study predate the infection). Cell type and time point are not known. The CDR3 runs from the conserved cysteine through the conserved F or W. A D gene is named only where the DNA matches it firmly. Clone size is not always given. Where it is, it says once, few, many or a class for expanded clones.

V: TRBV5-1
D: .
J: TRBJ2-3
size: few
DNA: TGCGCCAGCAGCCAAACGCAAAGCACAGATACGCAGTATTTT
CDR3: CASSQTQSTDTQYF

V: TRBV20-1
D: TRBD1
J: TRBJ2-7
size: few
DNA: TGCAGTGCGTACACGGGACAGCCCTACGAGCAGTACTTC
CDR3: CSAYTGQPYEQYF

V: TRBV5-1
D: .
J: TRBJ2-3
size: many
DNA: TGCGCCAGCAGCTTGGTTTTGGGAAAAGGGGCTGGAGATACGCAGTATTTT
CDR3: CASSLVLGKGAGDTQYF

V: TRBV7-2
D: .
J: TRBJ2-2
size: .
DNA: TGTGCCAGCAGCTTCCGGACAGCGAACACCGGGGAGCTGTTTTTT
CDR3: CASSFRTANTGELFF

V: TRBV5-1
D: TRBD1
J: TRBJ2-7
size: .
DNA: TGCGCCAGCAGCCCCCAACCGGGACAGGACTCCTACGAGCAGTACTTC
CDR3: CASSPQPGQDSYEQYF

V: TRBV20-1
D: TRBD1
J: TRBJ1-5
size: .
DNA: TGCAGTGCTAGAGATCCCCGGGACAGCGATTATCAGCCCCAGCATTTT
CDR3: CSARDPRDSDYQPQHF

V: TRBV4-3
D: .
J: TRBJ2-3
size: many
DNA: TGCGCCAGCAGCCAAGATCTCACAGATACGCAGTATTTT
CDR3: CASSQDLTDTQYF

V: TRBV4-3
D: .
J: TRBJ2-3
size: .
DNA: TGCGCCAGCAGTAATGGCCGCGGGAACACAGATACGCAGTATTTT
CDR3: CASSNGRGNTDTQYF

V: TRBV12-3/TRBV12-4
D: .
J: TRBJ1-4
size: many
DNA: TGTGCCAGCAGTGTCGGGGAGCTAAATGAAAAACTGTTTTTT
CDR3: CASSVGELNEKLFF

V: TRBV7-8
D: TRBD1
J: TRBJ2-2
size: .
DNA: TGTGCCAGCAGCTCCTCCGGGACAGGGACAACCGGGGAGCTGTTTTTT
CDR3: CASSSSGTGTTGELFF

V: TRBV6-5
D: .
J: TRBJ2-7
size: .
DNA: TGTGCCAGCAGTTACCGCCCGGGGGCCTACGAGCAGTACTTC
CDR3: CASSYRPGAYEQYF

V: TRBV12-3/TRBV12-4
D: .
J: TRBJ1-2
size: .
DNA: TGTGCCAGCAGTTTAGCCCTTCAGCGGGGCTACACCTTC
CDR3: CASSLALQRGYTF

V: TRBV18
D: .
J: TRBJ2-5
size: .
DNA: TGTGCCAGCTCACCACCGGAAAGGAACCAAGAGACCCAGTACTTC
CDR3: CASSPPERNQETQYF

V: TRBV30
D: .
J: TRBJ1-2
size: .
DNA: TGTGCCTGGAGTGCCCCCCCCGGCTATGGCTACACCTTC
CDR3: CAWSAPPGYGYTF

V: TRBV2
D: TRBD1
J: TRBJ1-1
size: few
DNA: TGTGCCAGCAGGCTAATCGACAGGGGGGCAACTGAAGCTTTCTTT
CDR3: CASRLIDRGATEAFF

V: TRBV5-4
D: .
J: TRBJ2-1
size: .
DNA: TGTGCCAGCAGCTTGGATTTCAATGAGCAGTTCTTC
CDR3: CASSLDFNEQFF

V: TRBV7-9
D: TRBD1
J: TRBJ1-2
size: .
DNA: TGTGCCAGCAGCACCCGAAGGGGGCTTGGCTACACCTTC
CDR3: CASSTRRGLGYTF

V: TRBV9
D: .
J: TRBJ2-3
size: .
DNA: TGTGCCAGCAGCGTAGGTCCGGGGCTAGCCACAGATACGCAGTATTTT
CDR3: CASSVGPGLATDTQYF

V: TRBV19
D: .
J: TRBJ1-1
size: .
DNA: TGTGCCAGTAGCCTGAGCGACAGGCTGAACACTGAAGCTTTCTTT
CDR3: CASSLSDRLNTEAFF

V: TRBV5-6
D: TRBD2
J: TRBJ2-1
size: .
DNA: TGTGCCAGCAGCTTGGCGAGACTAGCGGGAGGCAATGAGCAGTTCTTC
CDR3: CASSLARLAGGNEQFF

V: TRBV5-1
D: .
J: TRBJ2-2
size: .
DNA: TGCGCCAGCAGCCATTTACAGGGTTTCACCGGGGAGCTGTTTTTT
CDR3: CASSHLQGFTGELFF

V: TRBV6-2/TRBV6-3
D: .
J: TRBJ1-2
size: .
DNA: TGTGCCAGCAGCCGAACAGGTCCTAACTATGGCTACACCTTC
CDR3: CASSRTGPNYGYTF

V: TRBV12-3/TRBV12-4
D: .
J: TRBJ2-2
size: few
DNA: TGTGCCAGCACCCAAAAGGGCTCTGTCGGGGAGCTGTTTTTT
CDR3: CASTQKGSVGELFF

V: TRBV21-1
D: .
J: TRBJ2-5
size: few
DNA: TGTGCCAGCAGCAGAGACACAGGGGGCCAGCGGGAGACCCAGTACTTC
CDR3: CASSRDTGGQRETQYF

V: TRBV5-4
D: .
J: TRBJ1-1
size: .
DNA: TGTGCCAGCAGCCCTCCCAGCAGGGACAACACTGAAGCTTTCTTT
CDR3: CASSPPSRDNTEAFF

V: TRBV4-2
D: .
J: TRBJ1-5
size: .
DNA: TGTGCCAGCAGCTCCGACGGCCGCAATCAGCCCCAGCATTTT
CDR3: CASSSDGRNQPQHF

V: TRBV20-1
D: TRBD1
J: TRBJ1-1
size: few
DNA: TGCAGTGCTAGTGTACAGGGGGCGGACACTGAAGCTTTCTTT
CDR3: CSASVQGADTEAFF

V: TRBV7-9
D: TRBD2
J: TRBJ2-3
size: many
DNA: TGTGCCAGCAGCTTAGTGGGTAGCGGGAGCACAGATACGCAGTATTTT
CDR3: CASSLVGSGSTDTQYF

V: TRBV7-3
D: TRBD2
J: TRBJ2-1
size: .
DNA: TGTGCCAGCAGCCGAAGCGGGAGTCTGGATGAGCAGTTCTTC
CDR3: CASSRSGSLDEQFF

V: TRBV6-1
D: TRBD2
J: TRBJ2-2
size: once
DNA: TGTGCCAGCAGTCTCCGGGGGGCTAGCGGGGGAACCGGGGAGCTGTTTTTT
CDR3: CASSLRGASGGTGELFF

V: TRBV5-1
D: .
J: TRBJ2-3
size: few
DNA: TGCGCCAGCAGCTTAAAAGGGATCGGGCGCACAGATACGCAGTATTTT
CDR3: CASSLKGIGRTDTQYF

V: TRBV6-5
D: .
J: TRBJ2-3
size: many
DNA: TGTGCCAGCAGCCGCAAAGGAACAGATACGCAGTATTTT
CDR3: CASSRKGTDTQYF

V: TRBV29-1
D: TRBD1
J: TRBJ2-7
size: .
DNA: TGCAGCGTTGAAGGAGGTGGACAGGGCCTTAACGAGCAGTACTTC
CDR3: CSVEGGGQGLNEQYF

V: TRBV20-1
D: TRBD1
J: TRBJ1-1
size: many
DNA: TGCAGTGCTTTATACCGGGACAGGGGCTATGACACTGAAGCTTTCTTT
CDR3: CSALYRDRGYDTEAFF

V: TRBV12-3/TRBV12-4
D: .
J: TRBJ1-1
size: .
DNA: TGTGCCAGCATTTATTCGACAGCGAACACTGAAGCTTTCTTT
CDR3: CASIYSTANTEAFF

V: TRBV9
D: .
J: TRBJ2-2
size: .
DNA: TGTGCCAGCAGCGTAGTTCCGGGGCCCACCGGGGAGCTGTTTTTT
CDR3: CASSVVPGPTGELFF

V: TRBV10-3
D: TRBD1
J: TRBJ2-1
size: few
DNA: TGTGCCATCAGGAGTCGTACAGGGGACGGGAATGAGCAGTTCTTC
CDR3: CAIRSRTGDGNEQFF

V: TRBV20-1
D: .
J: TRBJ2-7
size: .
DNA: TGCAGTGCTAGAATGTCCAGCTCCTACGAGCAGTACTTC
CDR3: CSARMSSSYEQYF

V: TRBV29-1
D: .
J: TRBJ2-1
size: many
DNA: TGCAGCGTTGGCCGGGACACAGGATACAATGAGCAGTTCTTC
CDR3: CSVGRDTGYNEQFF

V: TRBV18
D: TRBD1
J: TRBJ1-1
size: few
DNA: TGTGCCAGCTCAAACAGGGGGAACACTGAAGCTTTCTTT
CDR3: CASSNRGNTEAFF

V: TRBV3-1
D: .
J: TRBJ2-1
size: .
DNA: TGTGCCAGCAGCCAACCCTCCCCAGCGCAGACTGAGCAGTTCTTC
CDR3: CASSQPSPAQTEQFF

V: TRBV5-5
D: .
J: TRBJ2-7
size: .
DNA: TGTGCCAGCAACCCGACAGGCGCTTACCCACCCTACGAGCAGTACTTC
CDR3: CASNPTGAYPPYEQYF

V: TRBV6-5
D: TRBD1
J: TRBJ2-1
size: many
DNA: TGTGCCAGCAGCTTCGACAGGGCGTCCTACAATGAGCAGTTCTTC
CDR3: CASSFDRASYNEQFF